This T cell receptor (beta chain) originates from a study of blood T cell repertoires in COVID-19. For the study at large: Whether acute or convalescent, the COVID-19 samples came from the United States, Italy and Spain. In each case, the material was cDNA or gDNA derived from T cells, B-cell-depleted T cells, or PBMCs.

Sequenced by immunoSEQ multiplex PCR; TCRdb stores in-frame clones only, minus some. Among under 300,000 clones listed, about four fifths were seen once. CDR1 is SGHVS and CDR2 is FQNEAQ in the germline V gene. The CDR3 extends over 15 amino acids. Trimming cost V 0 bases and J 6 bases, with 12 bases left between them. The receptor was derived from a woman aged 18 to 35 with acute or convalescent COVID-19. The sequenced sample consisted of peripheral blood. This chain links TRBV7-8 with TRBJ2-1, with D perhaps matching TRBD2 (5 bases). CDR3 DNA sequence: TGTGCCAGCAGCTTAGCATCCGTAGAGGGCAATGAGCAGTTCTTC. Protein sequence: CASSLASVEGNEQFF.